This is a list of T cell receptor beta chains from one sample in a study of radiation and T cells in renal cell carcinoma. The protocol was immunoSEQ multiplex PCR, while the TCRdb copy is restricted to in-frame clones and leaves out a portion. The repertoire holds around 170,000 clones, with 88% as singletons. The sequencing here drew on blood, taken from a patient whose treatment included radiotherapy and nephrectomy. Receptors were obtained from a woman aged 45-65 years with renal cell carcinoma. Each CDR3 is given with its conserved first and last residue. A D gene is named only where the DNA matches it firmly.

TRBV6-5,TRBJ1-5,-,CASSYTADNQPQHF,TGTGCCAGCAGTTACACGGCAGACAATCAGCCCCAGCATTTT
TRBV4-1,TRBJ1-5,TRBD1,CASRRILQGAQPQHF,TGCGCCAGCAGACGTATCCTACAGGGGGCTCAGCCCCAGCATTTT
TRBV19,TRBJ2-7,-,CASSSLTPPRYEQYF,TGTGCCAGTAGTAGCCTGACCCCTCCTCGCTACGAGCAGTACTTC
TRBV29-1,TRBJ2-3,TRBD1,CSGNRDSPSTDTQYF,TGCAGCGGAAACCGGGACAGTCCTAGCACAGATACGCAGTATTTT
TRBV6-5,TRBJ2-1,TRBD2,CASSYGSGLAGNEQFF,TGTGCCAGCAGTTACGGTTCTGGACTAGCGGGCAATGAGCAGTTCTTC
TRBV18,TRBJ2-6,-,CASSPWSDSGANVLTF,TGTGCCAGCTCACCATGGTCGGACTCTGGGGCCAACGTCCTGACTTTC
TRBV5-6,TRBJ2-7,-,CASSLKAPDTFSYEQYF,TGTGCCAGCAGCTTGAAAGCGCCAGACACATTCTCCTACGAGCAGTACTTC
TRBV6-6,TRBJ1-2,TRBD1,CASRKTGTAGYTF,TGTGCCAGCAGGAAGACCGGGACAGCGGGCTACACCTTC
TRBV7-9,TRBJ1-6,TRBD1,CASSLWTGAQESPLHF,TGTGCCAGCAGCCTATGGACAGGAGCCCAGGAGTCACCCCTCCACTTT
TRBV4-2,TRBJ2-1,TRBD2,CASSQVGGGSYNEQFF,TGTGCCAGCAGCCAAGTTGGGGGGGGTTCCTACAATGAGCAGTTCTTC
TRBV5-1,TRBJ2-2,TRBD1,CASSHQTGGNTGELFF,TGCGCCAGCAGCCACCAGACAGGGGGAAACACCGGGGAGCTGTTTTTT
TRBV11-2,TRBJ2-6,-,CASRGTGANVLTF,TGTGCCAGCAGGGGAACTGGGGCCAACGTCCTGACTTTC